These 20 T cell receptor beta chains were all obtained from the same sample, sequenced in a study of T cell clonality in common variable immunodeficiency. The data were produced by immunoSEQ multiplex PCR, yet TCRdb's version contains in-frame clones alone and is incomplete. The sample yields over 35,000 clones, without any singletons. Sequenced material: peripheral blood mononuclear cells. The receptor set was obtained from a person between 18 and 70 years old in good health.

In its sample, this clone was seen many times. CDR3 sequence: CASSLGPSGSETQYF. The covered CDR3 bases are TGTGCCAGCAGCTTAGGGCCTAGCGGGAGCGAGACG. The rearrangement uses TRBV13 and TRBJ2-3; 10 nucleotides line up with TRBD2. The missing CDR3 end, 3 residues past where the read stops, is filled in from the germline J gene. The CDR3 consists of 15 residues. Germline values: CDR1 PRHDT, CDR2 FYEKMQ (reference sequence).

This clone was observed at least ten times. Read data end 3 residues before the CDR3 end; the end is taken from the germline J gene. The rearrangement uses TRBV30 and TRBJ1-6; D is unclear. Trimming stripped 1 base from V and 9 bases from J, with 13 bases between. Per germline, CDR1 GTSNPN and CDR2 SVGIG (reference sequence). There are 14 residues in the CDR3. The CDR3 region is CAWSEGSRGSPLHF. The CDR3 bases that were read are TGTGCCTGGAGTGAGGGCTCGCGGGGTTCACCC. Filled out from reference TRBV30 and TRBJ1-6, the complete variable domain reads SQTIHQWPATLVQPVGSPLSLECTVEGTSNPNLYWYRQAAGRGLQLLFYSVGIGQISSEVPQNLSASRPQDRQFILSSKKLLLSDSGFYLCAWSEGSRGSPLHFGNGTRLTVT.

This clone was counted ten times or more. The CDR3 goes on 3 residues after the read ends, and that part is filled in from the germline J gene. The chain joins TRBV28 to TRBJ1-2; 7 nucleotides agree with TRBD1. Per germline, CDR1 MDHEN and CDR2 SYDVKM. V trimming: 6 bases; J trimming: 1 base; junction bases outside the gene matches: 11. This CDR3 region has 16 residues. CDR3 protein: CASSYPKGTVNYGYTF. The DNA read from the CDR3 is TGTGCCAGCAGCTACCCCAAGGGGACAGTTAACTATGGC.

In its sample, this clone was seen many times. The observed sequence ends 3 residues before the CDR3 terminus, with the missing tail filled in from the germline J gene. The V gene is TRBV7-9, the J gene TRBJ1-1; TRBD1 is a possible D gene (6 bases). This CDR3 contains 12 residues. Germline CDR1 reads SEHNR; CDR2 reads FQNEAQ (reference sequence). CDR3 DNA (partial): TGTGCCAGCAGCCCACCTAGGGGGGAA. This codes for CASSPPRGE. The CDR3 as a whole reads CASSPPRGEAFF.

This clone appeared many times. The sequence runs out 3 residues before the end of the CDR3; the remainder is reconstructed from the germline J gene. V gene TRBV19 combines with J gene TRBJ2-5; tentative D call: TRBD2 (5 bases). Trimming took 3 bases from V and 3 from J, leaving 8 bases between them. CDR3 length equals 13 residues. Germline loops: CDR1 LNHDA, CDR2 SQIVND (reference sequence). This chain's CDR3 is CASSIGVKETQYF. The DNA read from the CDR3 is TGTGCCAGTAGTATCGGGGTCAAAGAGACC.

This clone was counted at least ten times. The CDR3 end is not reached by the read, which stops 3 residues before it; the germline J gene fills it in. The chain recombines TRBV20-1 with TRBJ2-5; 8 positions agree with TRBD1. CDR3 length: 18 amino acids. Germline V gene sequence: CDR1 DFQATT, CDR2 SNEGSKA (reference sequence). The CDR3 loop reads CSARDWGAGGFWRDTQYF. The sequenced CDR3 bases are TGCAGTGCTAGAGATTGGGGGGCAGGGGGCTTTTGGAGAGATACC.

This clone was seen ten or more times. The missing CDR3 end, 3 residues past where the read stops, is filled in from the germline J gene. This sequence joins TRBV20-1 and TRBJ2-4; possibly TRBD2 for D (6 bases). The germline gives CDR1 DFQATT, CDR2 SNEGSKA (reference sequence). V gave up 6 bases and J gave up 1 base, with 10 bases separating them. This CDR3 has 13 amino acids. The CDR3 bases that were read are TGCAGTGCCCGGGACTCTGCCAAAAACATT. Its translation: CSARDSAKNI. The complete CDR3 reads CSARDSAKNIQYF.

This clone was detected a few times. The read terminates 3 residues ahead of where the CDR3 ends, so the germline J gene completes it. The rearrangement links TRBV19 to TRBJ1-2; D unclear. The germline gives CDR1 LNHDA, CDR2 SQIVND (reference sequence). The CDR3 is 15 residues long. The DNA read from the CDR3 is TGTGCCAGTAGTATCGGACTCCAAACCTACAATGAC. Translation gives CASSIGLQTYND. The whole CDR3 region reads CASSIGLQTYNDYTF.

This clone was detected ten times or more. The missing CDR3 end, 3 residues past where the read stops, is filled in from the germline J gene. The chain recombines TRBV29-1 with TRBJ2-1; 11 bases are a match to TRBD2. CDR1 is SQVTM, CDR2 ANQGSEA, per germline. Trimming removed 0 bases from V and 6 bases from J; junction bases left unmatched: 7. The CDR3 consists of 16 residues. The CDR3 bases that were read are TGCAGCGTTGAAGATCCTAGCGGGAGGAACCCCAATGAG. Its protein is CSVEDPSGRNPNE. From start to end, the CDR3 is CSVEDPSGRNPNEQFF.

This clone was counted at least ten times. The read terminates 3 residues before the CDR3 end, so the remaining end is supplied by the germline J gene. The rearrangement joins TRBV5-4 to TRBJ2-1, with D perhaps matching TRBD1 (5 bases). Germline V gene lookup returns CDR1 SGHNT and CDR2 YYREEE (reference sequence). V dropped 1 base and J dropped 8 bases, with 7 bases sitting between them. This CDR3 spans 12 amino acids. CDR3 protein: CASSLSRDEQFF. Incomplete CDR3 DNA: TGTGCCAGCAGCTTGTCCAGGGATGAG.

This clone appeared many times. The read stops 3 residues short of the end of the CDR3; the missing end is completed from the germline J gene. This sequence joins TRBV4-2 and TRBJ2-1; 14 bases are shared with TRBD2. The CDR3 is 16 amino acids. V was clipped by 4 bases and J by 6 bases; unmatched bases: 5. Per the germline V gene, CDR1 is LGHNA and CDR2 is YNFKEQ. This CDR3 is CASSPRLAGGLNEQFF. The sequenced CDR3 bases are TGTGCCAGCAGCCCCAGACTAGCGGGAGGGCTCAATGAG.

This clone occurred many times. The CDR3 end is not reached by the read, which stops 3 residues before it; the germline J gene fills it in. The chain employs TRBV30 and TRBJ1-2; TRBD1 agrees at 8 bases. After removal of 3 bases from V and 6 bases from J, the junction contained 3 bases not matched to a gene. The CDR3 loop spans 12 amino acids. Germline CDR1 and CDR2: GTSNPN and SVGIG (reference sequence). The CDR3 loop is CAWRSRGHGYTF. The sequenced part of the CDR3 DNA is TGTGCCTGGAGATCCAGGGGGCATGGC.

This clone was recorded at least ten times. The read ends 3 residues shy of where the CDR3 ends; the end is completed using the germline J gene. This rearrangement joins TRBV19 to TRBJ2-7; a possible D gene is TRBD1 (6 bases). Germline CDR1 reads LNHDA; CDR2 reads SQIVND (reference sequence). The CDR3 runs 19 residues. V dropped 3 bases and J dropped 5 bases, with 29 bases sitting between them. CDR3 DNA, as far as it was read: TGTGCCAGTAGTATTGGGGCTTTAACAGGGACCGACCCAACCAACGAG. Translation: CASSIGALTGTDPTNE. From start to end, the CDR3 is CASSIGALTGTDPTNEQYF.

This clone was seen many times. The CDR3 end falls 3 residues outside the read, so it is completed with the germline J gene. The rearrangement joins TRBV5-1 to TRBJ1-1; D remains unclear. The V gene's germline CDR1 is SGHRS and CDR2 YFSETQ. The CDR3 length is 14 residues. The V gene lost 2 bases and the J gene lost 1 base, with 9 bases spanning the gap. The CDR3 is CASSFAQQNTEAFF. CDR3 bases read: TGCGCCAGCAGCTTCGCACAGCAGAACACTGAA.

This clone has a count of ten or more. CDR3 sequence: CAWAQDSNQPQHF. The sequenced part of the CDR3 DNA is TGTGCCTGGGCTCAGGATAGCAATCAGCCC. The chain employs TRBV30 and TRBJ1-5, with D unclear. The read is 3 residues too short to cover the CDR3 end, so that end is filled in from the germline J gene. The CDR3 has 13 residues. Germline CDR1 is GTSNPN and CDR2 is SVGIG (reference sequence). V lost 5 bases and J lost 0, with 8 bases in between.

This clone was picked up many times. The CDR3 end is not reached by the read, which stops 3 residues before it; the germline J gene fills it in. The chain uses TRBV7-8 and TRBJ1-1; D is possibly TRBD1 (6 bases). CDR3 length: 13 amino acids. Germline V gene lookup returns CDR1 SGHVS and CDR2 FQNEAQ. The CDR3 protein is CASSPDSASRAFF. CDR3 DNA, as far as it was read: TGTGCCAGCAGCCCGGACAGCGCGTCGAGG.

Concerning this clone itself: This may come from a read error, since a much larger clone is one base off. Sequencing ends 3 residues short of the CDR3 end; the germline J gene provides the rest. The J gene is TRBJ2-7, the V gene TRBV30, with D possibly matching TRBD2 (5 bases). The CDR3 is 14 residues long. Germline CDR1 and CDR2: GTSNPN and SVGIG (reference sequence). Partial CDR3 DNA: TGTGCCGGGAGTGGACCCGGCGGGTCCTACGAG. Amino acids: CAGSGPGGSYE. The full CDR3 sequence reads CAGSGPGGSYEQYF.

This clone came up many times. The CDR3 end lies 3 residues beyond the end of the read and is filled in from the germline J gene. V gene TRBV19 combines with J gene TRBJ1-2, with TRBD1 as a possible D gene (5 bases). This CDR3 region has 13 residues. Trimming stripped 3 bases from V and 3 bases from J, with 8 bases between. The germline CDR1 and CDR2 sequences are LNHDA and SQIVND (reference sequence). Incomplete CDR3 DNA: TGTGCCAGTAGTATGGGGGGAGACTATGGC. This sequence encodes CASSMGGDYG. The whole CDR3 is CASSMGGDYGYTF. The variable domain in full, with the rest retrieved from reference TRBV19 and TRBJ1-2, is DGGITQSPKYLFRKEGQNVTLSCEQNLNHDAMYWYRQDPGQGLRLIYYSQIVNDFQKGDIAEGYSVSREKKESFPLTVTSAQKNPTAFYLCASSMGGDYGYTFGSGTRLTVV.

A note on this clone: A much larger clone lies a single base off, so this may be a read error. The read ends 3 residues shy of where the CDR3 ends; the end is completed using the germline J gene. The chain is built from TRBV7-3 and TRBJ2-2; 7 bases align to TRBD1. CDR1 and CDR2 (germline): SGHTA, FQGTGA. CDR3 size: 17 residues. The CDR3 bases that were read are TGTGCCAGCAGTCACGAACAGGGGCTGCCTGGGGCCAACGTG. Protein sequence: CASSHEQGLPGANV. The whole CDR3 sequence is CASSHEQGLPGANVLFF.

This clone was recorded many times. The read ends 3 residues early relative to the CDR3; the germline J gene fills the gap. This sequence joins TRBV5-1 and TRBJ2-1, with D possibly matching TRBD2 (7 bases). With 0 bases removed from V and 8 bases from J, the gap between germline ends came to 15 bases. Germline V gene lookup returns CDR1 SGHRS and CDR2 YFSETQ. CDR3 length: 15 residues. The DNA read from the CDR3 is TGCGCCAGCAGCTTGGAGGGGGAGGGCCGGTATGAG. Translation gives CASSLEGEGRYE. The full CDR3 reads CASSLEGEGRYEQFF.